Shown below are 6 T cell receptor beta chains from a single sample sequenced in a study of beta chain features in type 1 diabetes. Study observations and caveats: For Type 1 diabetes patients, all four CD4+ subsets carried TCRB CDR3s that were moderately but significantly shorter.

Sequencing targeted expressed TCRB transcripts, as all isolated RNA had been reverse transcribed. The data were produced by immunoSEQ multiplex PCR, yet TCRdb's version contains in-frame clones alone and is incomplete. The sample records around 300,000 clones, 15% being singletons. Their cognate antigens are unknown. The sequencing input was naive CD4+ T cells from blood. The receptors were sampled from a man younger than 35 with type 1 diabetes.

The rearrangement uses TRBV11-2 and TRBJ1-2; 8 bases are a match to TRBD1. V lost 2 bases, J lost 7 bases, and 3 bases stayed unmatched. Germline assignment: CDR1 SGHAT and CDR2 FQNNGV. The length of the CDR3 is 13 residues. The CDR3 reads CASSLQGAGGYTF. The CDR3 bases are TGTGCCAGCAGCTTACAGGGGGCCGGTGGCTACACCTTC.

The chain links TRBV29-1 to TRBJ2-1; maybe TRBD1 (6 bases). This CDR3 region has 12 residues. V lost 6 bases and J 9 bases, leaving 15 bases between the germline ends. CDR1 and CDR2 (germline): SQVTM, ANQGSEA. The CDR3 protein is CSVTGNGSEQFF. The CDR3 DNA is TGCAGCGTCACAGGGAATGGGAGTGAGCAGTTCTTC.

This clone appeared a few times. V usage is TRBV19 and J usage is TRBJ1-5; D gene ambiguous. The CDR3 totals 16 residues. Germline V gene data show CDR1 as LNHDA and CDR2 as SQIVND (reference sequence). V lost 5 bases and J 0 bases, leaving 14 bases between the germline ends. This chain's CDR3 is CASSADWAYSNQPQHF. CDR3 DNA: TGTGCCAGTAGTGCGGACTGGGCTTATAGCAATCAGCCCCAGCATTTT.

V gene TRBV13 combines with J gene TRBJ2-5; TRBD1 is a possible D gene (6 bases). Germline loops: CDR1 PRHDT, CDR2 FYEKMQ (reference sequence). This CDR3 is 14 amino acids long. Trimming cost V 5 bases and J 5 bases, with 15 bases left between them. CDR3: CASSLGADGETQYF. For the CDR3, the DNA is TGTGCCAGCAGCCTGGGGGCGGACGGCGAGACCCAGTACTTC.

The rearrangement joins TRBV5-4 to TRBJ1-1; 8 nucleotides align to TRBD1. Germline CDR1 reads SGHNT; CDR2 reads YYREEE (reference sequence). This CDR3 comprises 13 residues. Unmatched junction bases numbered 3, after V lost 5 bases and J lost 3 bases. The CDR3: CASRPQGDTEAFF. In DNA form, the CDR3 reads TGTGCCAGCAGACCACAGGGGGACACTGAAGCTTTCTTT.

V gene TRBV7-2 combines with J gene TRBJ2-7, with a weak D call TRBD2 (6 bases). Germline CDR1 is SGHTA and CDR2 is FQGNSA. V lost 5 bases and J lost 1, with 12 bases in between. The CDR3 totals 14 residues. This chain's CDR3 is CASSRGTGSYEQYF. CDR3 sequence (DNA): TGTGCCAGCAGCCGCGGGACCGGATCCTACGAGCAGTACTTC.